The rows below give T cell receptor beta chains drawn from one sample of a study of cytomegalovirus exposure and HLA in healthy donors. This table comes from immunoSEQ multiplex PCR, and its TCRdb copy is limited to in-frame clones, with some not included. This sample has 200,000 to 250,000 clones, with around 73% found just once. What was sequenced was PBMCs. Source of these receptors: a male donor in good health and CMV-seronegative. The CDR3 runs from the conserved cysteine through the conserved F or W. The D gene is left open where the match is weak. Clone size is not always given. Where it is, it says once, few, many or a class for expanded clones.

j_call: TRBJ2-1
v_call: TRBV7-9
d_call: TRBD2
clone_size: -
cdr3_nt: TGTGCCAGCAGCCCTTACTCGACTAGCCTGTCAGAACTGTTCTTC
cdr3_aa: CASSPYSTSLSELFF

j_call: TRBJ2-3
v_call: TRBV20-1
d_call: -
clone_size: -
cdr3_nt: TGCAGTGCCCCTACCAGGGATACGCAGTATTTT
cdr3_aa: CSAPTRDTQYF

j_call: TRBJ2-2
v_call: TRBV29-1
d_call: TRBD2
clone_size: -
cdr3_nt: TGCAGCGTTGGAGGGACTAGCGGGAACACCGGGGAGCTGTTTTTT
cdr3_aa: CSVGGTSGNTGELFF

j_call: TRBJ2-7
v_call: TRBV6-5
d_call: TRBD1
clone_size: -
cdr3_nt: TGTGCCAGCAGTTCCCTATCGGGACAGCTATCCTACGAGCAGTACTTC
cdr3_aa: CASSSLSGQLSYEQYF

j_call: TRBJ1-4
v_call: TRBV2
d_call: -
clone_size: few
cdr3_nt: TGTGCCAGCAGTGAGTCAGTGGCGGGTGAAAAACTGTTTTTT
cdr3_aa: CASSESVAGEKLFF

j_call: TRBJ2-3
v_call: TRBV5-6
d_call: TRBD2
clone_size: -
cdr3_nt: TGTGCCGACGGGACTAGCGAAACAGATACGCAGTATTTT
cdr3_aa: CADGTSETDTQYF

j_call: TRBJ2-1
v_call: TRBV5-4
d_call: TRBD2
clone_size: once
cdr3_nt: TGTGCCAGCAGCTTTTTATCCAGCGGGAGGAATGAGCAGTTCTTC
cdr3_aa: CASSFLSSGRNEQFF

j_call: TRBJ2-2
v_call: TRBV6-1
d_call: -
clone_size: -
cdr3_nt: TGTGCCAGCACCCCCGGCACCGGGGAGCTGTTTTTT
cdr3_aa: CASTPGTGELFF

j_call: TRBJ2-5
v_call: TRBV7-2
d_call: -
clone_size: -
cdr3_nt: TGTGCCAGCAGCTTCCGAGGGCTCCGGGAGACCCAGTACTTC
cdr3_aa: CASSFRGLRETQYF

j_call: TRBJ1-1
v_call: TRBV6-1
d_call: TRBD1
clone_size: -
cdr3_nt: TGTGCCAGCAGTCAGACAGGGGGTATAGCTGAAGCTTTCTTT
cdr3_aa: CASSQTGGIAEAFF